The 5 T cell receptor beta chains reported below all come from one sample, sequenced in a study of identical twins. TCRdb called the 5' RACE reads again in MiXCR, with one record for every CDR3 protein. The sample has around 570,000 distinct CDR3 sequences, roughly 9.9% seen once. These data were also filed under a second study, of yellow fever vaccine responses in identical twins.

The sample taken for sequencing was PBMCs. The origin of the receptors is a woman younger than 35 in good health.

The chain uses TRBV30 and TRBJ1-3; D call uncertain. This CDR3 region has 13 residues. Trimming stripped 4 bases from V and 0 bases from J, with 7 bases between. Germline CDR1 reads GTSNPN; CDR2 reads SVGIG (reference sequence). The CDR3 spells CAWKVYSGNTIYF. CDR3 DNA sequence: TGTGCCTGGAAAGTTTACTCTGGAAACACCATATATTTT.

This clonotype was seen more than once but under ten times. This chain joins TRBV27 and TRBJ2-7; TRBD1 is a possible D gene (6 bases). Germline V lookup: CDR1 MNHEY, CDR2 SMNVEV (reference sequence). This CDR3 has 15 residues. Trimming removed 5 bases from V and 4 bases from J, with 18 bases in between. The CDR3 protein is CASSPEPTGMYEQYF. The CDR3 DNA reads TGTGCCAGCAGTCCAGAACCGACAGGAATGTACGAGCAGTACTTC.

The chain couples TRBV4-2 to TRBJ1-4; possible D gene TRBD1, 6 bases. The CDR3 is 18 residues long. Trimming removed 0 bases at V and 3 bases at J, with 17 bases between. From germline, CDR1 is LGHNA and CDR2 YNFKEQ. The CDR3 DNA sequence: TGTGCCAGCAGCCAAGAATGGGCAGGGGTGAGGGCTAATGAAAAACTGTTTTTT. It codes for CASSQEWAGVRANEKLFF.

This clonotype occurred many times. The chain combines TRBV6-4 with TRBJ2-7; D uncertain. There are 13 residues in the CDR3. Trimming shortened V by 0 bases and J by 3 bases, and 6 bases separated the two germline ends. CDR1 and CDR2 (germline): MRHNA, SNTAGT. CDR3 residues: CASSDSNNYEQYF. As DNA, the CDR3 is TGTGCCAGCAGTGACTCGAATAACTACGAGCAGTACTTC.

This clonotype showed up many times. The rearrangement links TRBV5-1 to TRBJ2-7; no clear D. The ends were cut back, 3 bases at V and 4 bases at J, with 5 bases in the middle. The V gene's germline CDR1 is SGHRS and CDR2 YFSETQ. This CDR3 spans 11 amino acids. This chain's CDR3 is CASSSAYEQYF. CDR3 DNA sequence: TGCGCCAGCAGCTCAGCATACGAGCAGTACTTC.